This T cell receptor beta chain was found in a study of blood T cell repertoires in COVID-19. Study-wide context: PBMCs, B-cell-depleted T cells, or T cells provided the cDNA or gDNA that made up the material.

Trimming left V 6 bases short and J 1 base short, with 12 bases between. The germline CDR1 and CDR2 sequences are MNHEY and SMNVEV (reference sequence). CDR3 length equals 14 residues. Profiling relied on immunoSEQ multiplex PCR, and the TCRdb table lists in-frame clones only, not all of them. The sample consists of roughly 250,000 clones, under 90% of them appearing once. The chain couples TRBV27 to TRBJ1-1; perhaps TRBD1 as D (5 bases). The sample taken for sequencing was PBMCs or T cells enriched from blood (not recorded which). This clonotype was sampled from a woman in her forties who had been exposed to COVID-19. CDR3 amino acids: CASSSGTPNTEAFF. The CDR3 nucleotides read TGTGCCAGCAGCAGCGGGACGCCGAACACTGAAGCTTTCTTT.